These T cell receptor beta chains were read from a single sample in a study of CD8+CD57+ T cells in acquired aplastic anemia. TCRdb re-derived calls from the reads in MiXCR, one entry per CDR3 protein. The repertoire holds about 250,000 distinct CDR3 sequences, more than 45% seen once, with 6.5% to 10% in the top ten. Sequenced: sorted CD4+, CD8+, or CD8+CD57+ T cells (not recorded which) from PBMCs. These receptor sequences come from a human donor with aplastic anemia. Both conserved end residues are part of each CDR3. A D gene is named only where the DNA matches it firmly. Part of the rows lack a size; the others show once, few, many or a class for expanded clones.

d_gene	abundance	j_gene	v_gene	CDR3nt	CDR3aa
.	many	TRBJ1-2	TRBV19	TGTGCCAGTAGTATGCAGTCGTTCGGGCAGTACCATGGCTACACCTTC	CASSMQSFGQYHGYTF
.	.	TRBJ2-3	TRBV4-3	TGCGCCAGCAGCCAAGTTGGGTATACGCAGTATTTT	CASSQVGYTQYF
TRBD2	.	TRBJ2-1	TRBV9	TGTGCCAGCAGCAATGGACTAGGGACTAGGGCGTTTGGGCAGTTCTTC	CASSNGLGTRAFGQFF
.	many	TRBJ2-7	TRBV5-1	TGCGCCAGCAGCTTGGATTCTCAGTTTTACGAGCAGTACTTC	CASSLDSQFYEQYF
TRBD1	many	TRBJ1-6	TRBV6-1	TGTGCCAGCCTCAGGACAGGGTTAGAGTATAATTCACCCCTCCACTTT	CASLRTGLEYNSPLHF
TRBD1	few	TRBJ2-1	TRBV20-1	TGCAGTGCTAGGAGGCTTTTTGGTGGCAGGGGGCGTGAAGCGGAGATCTACAATGAGCAGTTCTTC	CSARRLFGGRGREAEIYNEQFF
.	once	TRBJ2-1	TRBV24-1	TGTGCCACCAGCCCCTCAGGCACATCCTACAATGAGCAGTTCTTC	CATSPSGTSYNEQFF
.	few	TRBJ2-6	TRBV9	TGTGCCAGCAGCGTGGACAGGGGAGGGACCGGGGGGGGATCTGGGGCCAACGTCCTGACTTTC	CASSVDRGGTGGGSGANVLTF
.	once	TRBJ1-5	TRBV14	TGTGCCAGCAGCCAACAGACAGGTTGGCGTAGCAATCAGCCCCAGCATTTT	CASSQQTGWRSNQPQHF
.	many	TRBJ1-1	TRBV9	TGTGCCAGCAGCACCAACCCCGAGACTCAAGGCCCTGAAGCTTTCTTT	CASSTNPETQGPEAFF
TRBD1	few	TRBJ2-1	TRBV7-9	TGTGCCAGCAGCTCTGCAATTCCGGGACAGGGGACCTACGATGAGCAGTTCTTC	CASSSAIPGQGTYDEQFF